This TCR beta chain was retrieved from a study of blood T cell repertoires in COVID-19. Background on the study: COVID-19 samples collected from the United States, Italy and Spain covered acute and convalescent phases.

Germline loops: CDR1 DFQATT, CDR2 SNEGSKA (reference sequence). The CDR3 is 15 amino acids. Trimming left V 6 bases short and J 0 bases short, with 15 bases between. This clone appeared once. Repertoires were generated with immunoSEQ multiplex PCR, while TCRdb's copy carries only in-frame clones and drops some. The sample shows roughly 180,000 clones, more than 75% of them seen only once. The sequencing input was peripheral blood. V gene TRBV20-1 combines with J gene TRBJ2-1, with D possibly being TRBD2 (5 bases). This receptor was identified in a woman aged 50 to 65 with active or convalescent COVID-19. The CDR3 loop is CSASATRDSYNEQFF. In DNA form, the CDR3 reads TGCAGTGCCAGTGCTACCCGGGACTCCTACAATGAGCAGTTCTTC.